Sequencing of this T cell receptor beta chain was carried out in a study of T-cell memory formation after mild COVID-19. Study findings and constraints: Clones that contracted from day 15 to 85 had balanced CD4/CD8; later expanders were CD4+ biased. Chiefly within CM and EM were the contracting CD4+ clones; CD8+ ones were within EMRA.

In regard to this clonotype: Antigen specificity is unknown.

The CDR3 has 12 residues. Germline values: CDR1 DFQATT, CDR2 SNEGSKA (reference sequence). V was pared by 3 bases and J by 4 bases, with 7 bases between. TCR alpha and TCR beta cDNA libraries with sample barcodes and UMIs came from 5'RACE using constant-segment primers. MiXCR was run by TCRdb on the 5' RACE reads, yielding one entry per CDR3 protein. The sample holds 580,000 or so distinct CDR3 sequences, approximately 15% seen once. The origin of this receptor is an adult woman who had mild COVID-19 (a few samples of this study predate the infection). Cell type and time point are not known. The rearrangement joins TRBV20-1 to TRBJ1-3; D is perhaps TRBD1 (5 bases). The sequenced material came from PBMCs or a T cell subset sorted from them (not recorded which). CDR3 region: CSARDIGNTIYF. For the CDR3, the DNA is TGCAGTGCTAGGGACATAGGAAACACCATATATTTT.